This T cell receptor beta chain was observed in a study of post-analysis software for immune sequencing data. Each TCR beta cDNA library carried unique molecular identifiers. One entry per CDR3 protein, called by TCRdb with MiXCR from the PCR reads. The sample lists 600,000 to 700,000 distinct CDR3 sequences, about 60% occurring once. V shed 6 bases, J shed 3 bases, and the junction held 3 bases outside the gene matches. This CDR3 region has 13 residues. A word on this clonotype: What it binds is unknown.

Study-wide results and limits: The study found TRBV5-6, TRBV5-1 and TRBV20-1 among roughly 5 TRBV segments more frequent in patients than controls. A significant reduction in normalized Chao1 diversity was observed in multiple sclerosis patients versus controls.

Input material: blood. The chain has TRBV12-3 or TRBV12-4 and TRBJ2-7; 9 bases are a match to TRBD1. The origin of this receptor is a girl aged 2-9 years with multiple sclerosis. The CDR3 DNA reads as TGTGCCAGCAGACAGGGGGCAAGCTACGAGCAGTACTTC. Its protein is CASRQGASYEQYF.